This record looks at one T cell receptor beta chain sequence and its context. The sample originates from a study of blood T cell repertoires in COVID-19. As processed by the authors: By means of reference gene primer amplification, nucleated cell counts were estimated. Sequencing used immunoSEQ multiplex PCR; TCRdb keeps in-frame clones, though not all of them. D and trimming were read from the DNA, whereas the V and J calls and clone size are those reported in that table. The table shows under 350,000 clones, with about nine tenths occurring only once. This CDR3 has 18 residues. J was trimmed by 15 bases and V by 4 bases; bases with no gene match: 26. Germline lookup yields CDR1 SGHAT and CDR2 FQNNGV. Participants' own reports of clinical history determined their cohort assignment. Each recovered donor of Cohort 3 presented with two negative PCRs, clearance, or symptom resolution.

What was sequenced was PBMCs or T cells enriched from blood (not recorded which). The rearrangement joins TRBV11-2 to TRBJ1-5; 8 bases align to TRBD1. The receptor was derived from a man aged 25-45 years who had recovered from COVID-19. Written as DNA, the CDR3 is TGTGCCAGCAGCTCCCGGGACAGGAATAAATCAGCCCCAGCGGTCCTGCATTTT. The encoded protein is CASSSRDRNKSAPAVLHF.